The text below deals with one T cell receptor (beta chain). Primers used in a second PCR of roughly 7 to 12 cycles were a sample-barcoded 5' primer and a J-beta primer mix. A template-switch adaptor with 12 random nucleotides tagged each cDNA molecule. TCRdb redid the calling of the 5' RACE reads with MiXCR, one entry per CDR3 protein. This sample has more than 700,000 distinct CDR3 sequences, with 35% to 60% found just once. The CDR3 has 11 amino acids. Looked up from germline, CDR1 is KGHSH and CDR2 is LQKENI. V was trimmed by 2 bases and J by 6 bases, leaving 5 bases between them. This entry belongs to a study of blood T cells in healthy people across ages.

Input material: blood. The rearrangement uses TRBV18 and TRBJ2-7; D remains ambiguous. This receptor was identified in a man older than 75 in good health. CDR3 nucleotide sequence: TGTGCCAGCTCACCATCGTGCGAGCAGTACTTC. Encoded protein: CASSPSCEQYF.